These T cell receptor beta chains were read from a single sample in a study of cytomegalovirus exposure and HLA in healthy donors. Measured with immunoSEQ multiplex PCR; TCRdb has only the in-frame clones, and not every one. The table lists under 65,000 clones, roughly 84% of them singletons. Sequenced input: PBMCs. The receptors here all came from a woman aged 18-29 years in good health and CMV-seronegative. The CDR3 runs from the conserved cysteine through the conserved F or W. The D gene is left open where the match is weak. Clone sizes are given selectively: once, few, many, or a class where the clone is expanded.

abundance	v_gene	d_gene	j_gene	CDR3aa	CDR3nt
once	TRBV7-9	-	TRBJ1-1	CASSADSNTEAFF	TGTGCCAGCAGCGCAGACAGCAACACTGAAGCTTTCTTT
-	TRBV6-5	-	TRBJ2-5	CASSRQVQETQYF	TGTGCCAGCAGTCGACAGGTCCAAGAGACCCAGTACTTC
-	TRBV6-5	-	TRBJ2-1	CASSYSSLARNEQFF	TGTGCCAGCAGTTACTCGAGCCTAGCTCGAAATGAGCAGTTCTTC
-	TRBV9	TRBD1	TRBJ2-5	CASSVRDRVRETQYF	TGTGCCAGCAGCGTCCGCGACAGGGTAAGAGAGACCCAGTACTTC
-	TRBV5-1	-	TRBJ1-1	CASSFGVGVATEAFF	TGCGCCAGCAGCTTTGGAGTAGGGGTGGCCACTGAAGCTTTCTTT
-	TRBV19	TRBD1	TRBJ1-1	CASSIWGQGDTEAFF	TGTGCCAGTAGTATCTGGGGACAGGGGGACACTGAAGCTTTCTTT
-	TRBV5-1	-	TRBJ2-7	CASSLVSGTWNEQYF	TGCGCCAGCAGCTTGGTGTCAGGTACTTGGAACGAGCAGTACTTC
-	TRBV30	-	TRBJ1-3	CAWDTSSGNTIYF	TGTGCCTGGGACACCTCCTCTGGAAACACCATATATTTT
-	TRBV27	-	TRBJ2-7	CASSTTGEVYEQYF	TGTGCCAGCAGTACAACAGGGGAGGTCTACGAGCAGTACTTC
-	TRBV6-4	TRBD1	TRBJ2-1	CASSPSQGDTGNEQFF	TGTGCCAGCAGTCCGAGTCAGGGGGATACGGGGAATGAGCAGTTCTTC
-	TRBV7-9	-	TRBJ1-1	CASSFRSNTEAFF	TGTGCCAGCAGCTTTCGGTCGAACACTGAAGCTTTCTTT
-	TRBV15	-	TRBJ2-1	CATSREVSGMYEQFF	TGTGCCACCAGCAGAGAGGTTTCCGGTATGTATGAGCAGTTCTTC
-	TRBV28	-	TRBJ1-5	CASSLKREPQHF	TGTGCCAGCAGTTTAAAACGGGAGCCCCAGCATTTT
-	TRBV30	-	TRBJ2-1	CAWSSIIPPQFF	TGTGCCTGGAGCTCTATCATTCCCCCCCAGTTCTTC
-	TRBV5-4	TRBD1	TRBJ1-2	CASSLSSGTVYGYTF	TGTGCCAGCAGCTTAAGTTCCGGGACAGTGTATGGCTACACCTTC
-	TRBV4-1	TRBD2	TRBJ2-7	CASSPARGSAHF	TGCGCCAGCAGCCCGGCGCGCGGGAGCGCGCACTTC
-	TRBV30	-	TRBJ1-6	CAWSGTANSPLHF	TGTGCCTGGAGTGGGACAGCTAATTCACCCCTCCACTTT
-	TRBV9	TRBD2	TRBJ2-1	CASSVRASGSYNEQFF	TGTGCCAGCAGCGTGCGGGCTAGCGGGAGCTACAATGAGCAGTTCTTC
once	TRBV6-1	-	TRBJ2-5	CASRATVTGREEQYF	TGTGCCAGCAGAGCGACTGTGACAGGAAGGGAAGAGCAGTACTTC
-	TRBV10-2	TRBD1	TRBJ2-7	CASKQGEYEQYF	TGCGCCAGCAAACAGGGGGAATACGAGCAGTACTTC
once	TRBV4-1	TRBD2	TRBJ2-7	CASSQGSGRWSYEQYF	TGCGCCAGCAGCCAAGGAAGCGGGAGGTGGTCCTACGAGCAGTACTTC
once	TRBV7-9	TRBD2	TRBJ2-2	CASNILAGATGELFF	TGTGCCAGCAACATTCTAGCGGGAGCCACCGGGGAGCTGTTTTTT
-	TRBV2	TRBD2	TRBJ2-2	CASLPGTRTGELFF	TGTGCCAGCTTACCCGGGACTAGGACCGGGGAGCTGTTTTTT
-	TRBV4-1	TRBD1	TRBJ2-2	CASSQTGGTGELFF	TGCGCCAGCAGCCAGACAGGGGGCACCGGGGAGCTGTTTTTT
-	TRBV30	TRBD1	TRBJ1-2	CAWSPTGGHGYTF	TGTGCCTGGAGTCCAACAGGGGGCCATGGCTACACCTTC
-	TRBV9	TRBD1	TRBJ1-1	CASSVAPGGLNTEAFF	TGTGCCAGCAGCGTAGCCCCAGGGGGCCTGAACACTGAAGCTTTCTTT
-	TRBV7-3	-	TRBJ2-6	CASSPVISGANGLTF	TGTGCCAGCAGCCCGGTGATCTCTGGGGCCAACGGCCTGACTTTC
-	TRBV2	TRBD2	TRBJ2-7	CASSDLGTSGGEQYF	TGTGCCAGCAGTGATTTGGGGACTAGCGGTGGGGAGCAGTACTTC
-	TRBV29-1	TRBD2	TRBJ2-3	CSVGLAGGSPSTDTQYF	TGCAGCGTTGGGCTAGCGGGAGGGTCTCCTTCCACAGATACGCAGTATTTT
-	TRBV5-1	-	TRBJ1-6	CASSPQGFKNSPLHF	TGCGCCAGCAGTCCTCAGGGGTTTAAAAATTCACCCCTCCACTTT
-	TRBV15	TRBD2	TRBJ2-4	CATSRREGVKNIQYF	TGTGCCACCAGCAGACGGGAGGGGGTCAAAAACATTCAGTACTTC
medium-sized	TRBV9	TRBD1	TRBJ1-2	CASSPGQGKSGYTF	TGTGCCAGCAGCCCCGGACAGGGGAAGTCAGGCTACACCTTC
-	TRBV15	TRBD2	TRBJ2-7	CATSLGLAGGNEQYF	TGTGCCACCAGCCTGGGACTAGCGGGAGGAAATGAGCAGTACTTC
-	TRBV6-1	TRBD1	TRBJ2-7	CASSWDRGPYEQYF	TGTGCCAGCAGCTGGGACAGGGGCCCCTACGAGCAGTACTTC
-	TRBV30	TRBD2	TRBJ2-5	CASLAGGQTQYF	TGTGCCTCACTAGCGGGAGGACAGACCCAGTACTTC
-	TRBV10-1	-	TRBJ1-1	CASSGNRNTEAFF	TGCGCCAGCAGTGGTAACAGGAACACTGAAGCTTTCTTT